This TCR beta chain derives from a study of blood T cells in healthy people across ages. Points from the study as a whole: Possibly confounding the expanded clonotype changes was the fact that donor CMV status was unknown.

On this clonotype itself: No antigen is known for it.

Looked up from germline, CDR1 is SEHNR and CDR2 is FQNEAQ (reference sequence). J lost 11 bases, V lost 1 base, and 17 bases had no gene match. There are 17 residues in the CDR3. The second PCR ran about 6 to 12 cycles with a sample-barcoded 5' primer and J-beta primers. TCRdb reprocessed the 5' RACE reads via MiXCR and lists one record per CDR3 protein. The table has about a million distinct CDR3 sequences, roughly 51% seen once. With each sample, at least 5 micrograms of total RNA were extracted. The genes are TRBV7-9 and TRBJ2-5; 9 nucleotides line up with TRBD2. Source material: blood. This TCR derives from a woman aged 55-75 years in good health. The CDR3 is CASSLVEVREGRSEQYF. In DNA, the CDR3 is TGTGCCAGCAGCTTAGTGGAAGTGCGGGAGGGCCGGTCTGAGCAGTACTTC.